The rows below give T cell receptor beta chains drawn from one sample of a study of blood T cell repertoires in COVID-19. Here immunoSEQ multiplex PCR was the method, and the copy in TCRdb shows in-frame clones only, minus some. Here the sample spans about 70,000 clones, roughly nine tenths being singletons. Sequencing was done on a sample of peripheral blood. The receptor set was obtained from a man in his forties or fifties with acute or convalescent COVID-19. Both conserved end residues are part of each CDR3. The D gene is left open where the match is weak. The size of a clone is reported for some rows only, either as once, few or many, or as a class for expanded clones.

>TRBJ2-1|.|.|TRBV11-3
TGTGCCAGCAGCTCACAGGGGCCCGGGGGCAATGAGCAGTTCTTC
CASSSQGPGGNEQFF
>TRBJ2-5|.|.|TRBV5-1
TGCGCCAGCAGCTTAGCGAATTCAGGGCTCGGGGAGACCCAGTACTTC
CASSLANSGLGETQYF
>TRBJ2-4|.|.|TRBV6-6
TGTGCCAGCAGTTACCCCGTGTCGGGGAGCAAAAACATTCAGTACTTC
CASSYPVSGSKNIQYF
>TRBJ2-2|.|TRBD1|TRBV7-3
TGTGCCAGCAGCTCGACAGGGACCACCGGGGAGCTGTTTTTT
CASSSTGTTGELFF
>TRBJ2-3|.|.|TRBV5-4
TGTGCCAGCAGCTTGGTCGGGTTGGCAGATACGCAGTATTTT
CASSLVGLADTQYF
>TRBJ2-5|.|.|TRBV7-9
TGTGCCAGCAGCTTAATCCGGGAAGAGACCCAGTACTTC
CASSLIREETQYF
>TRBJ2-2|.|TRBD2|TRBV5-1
TGCGCCAGCAGCTTGGGACTAGCGGGAACCGGGGAGCTGTTTTTT
CASSLGLAGTGELFF
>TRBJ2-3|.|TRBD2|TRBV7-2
TGTGCCAGCAGCTTAGTGGCGGGGGGCCAGGGGGATACGCAGTATTTT
CASSLVAGGQGDTQYF
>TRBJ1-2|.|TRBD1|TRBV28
TGTGCCAGCAGTCCCGGGGGGACAGGCTATAACTATGGCTACACCTTC
CASSPGGTGYNYGYTF
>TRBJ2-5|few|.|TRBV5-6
TGTGCCAGCAGCCAGGTAGACCGGGAACAAGAGACCCAGTACTTC
CASSQVDREQETQYF
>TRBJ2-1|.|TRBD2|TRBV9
TGTGCCAGCAGCGTAGTCAGCGCTAGCGGGAACAATGAGCAGTTCTTC
CASSVVSASGNNEQFF
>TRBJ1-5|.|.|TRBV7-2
TGTGCCAGCACCTCGGGGGTCAATCAGCCCCAGCATTTT
CASTSGVNQPQHF
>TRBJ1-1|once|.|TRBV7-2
TGTGCCAGCAGGGAGGAGGGTGAAGCTTTCTTT
CASREEGEAFF
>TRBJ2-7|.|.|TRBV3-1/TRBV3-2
TGTGCCAGCAGCCCCAACTACGGAAACTACGAGCAGTACTTC
CASSPNYGNYEQYF
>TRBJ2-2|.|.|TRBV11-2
TGTGCCAGCAGCTTAGAGGGGCCTATGAACACCGGGGAGCTGTTTTTT
CASSLEGPMNTGELFF
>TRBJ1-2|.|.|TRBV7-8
TGTGCCAGCAGCTTGGCGATGTCGGGTCAGTATGGCTACACCTTC
CASSLAMSGQYGYTF
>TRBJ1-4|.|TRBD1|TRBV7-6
TGTGCCAGCAGCTTAAACCCCCCTGGACAGGGGGATGAAAAACTGTTTTTT
CASSLNPPGQGDEKLFF
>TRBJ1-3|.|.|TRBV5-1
TGCGCCAGCAGCCCAGGGAGGCTATCTGGAAACACCATATATTTT
CASSPGRLSGNTIYF
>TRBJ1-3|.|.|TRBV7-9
TGTGCCAGCAGCGTCCTGGGAGCTGGAAACACCATATATTTT
CASSVLGAGNTIYF
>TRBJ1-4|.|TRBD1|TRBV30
TGTGCCTGGACAAGGACAGGGCGTGAAAAACTGTTTTTT
CAWTRTGREKLFF
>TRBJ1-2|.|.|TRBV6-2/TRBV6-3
TGTGCCAGCAGCCAAAGCCGGGAGTTCTATGGCTACACCTTC
CASSQSREFYGYTF
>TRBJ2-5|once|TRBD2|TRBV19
TGTGCCAGTACCCCGAGAGCGGGAGGGTTCCAAGAGACCCAGTACTTC
CASTPRAGGFQETQYF
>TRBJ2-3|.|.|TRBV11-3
TGTGCCAGCAGCCAGGAGGGCGGCCGCACAGATACGCAGTATTTT
CASSQEGGRTDTQYF
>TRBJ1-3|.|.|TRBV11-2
TGTGCCAGCAGCTTGTCGTACTTAACTGGAAACACCATATATTTT
CASSLSYLTGNTIYF
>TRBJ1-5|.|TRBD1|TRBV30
TGTGCCTGGAGGAACCCAGGGGGAGGACAGCCCCAGCATTTT
CAWRNPGGGQPQHF
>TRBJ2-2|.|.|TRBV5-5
TGTGCCAGCAGCCCCGACCCCCCGAGGACCGGGGAGCTGTTTTTT
CASSPDPPRTGELFF
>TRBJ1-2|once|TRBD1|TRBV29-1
TGCAGCGTCAAAGGACAGGAGGGTAGTGGCTACACCTTC
CSVKGQEGSGYTF
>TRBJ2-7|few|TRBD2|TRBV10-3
TGTGCCATCAGGGCGACTAGCGGGCAAACCTACGAGCAGTACTTC
CAIRATSGQTYEQYF
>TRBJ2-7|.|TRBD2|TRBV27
TGTGCCAGCAAAATAGCGGGAGGGACGTACGAGCAGTACTTC
CASKIAGGTYEQYF
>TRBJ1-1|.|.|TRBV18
TGTGCCAGCTCAGGAGGGCAGGGAGGTGAAGCTTTCTTT
CASSGGQGGEAFF
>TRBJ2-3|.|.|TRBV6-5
TGTGCCAGCAGTTACTCGACTGGCACAGATACGCAGTATTTT
CASSYSTGTDTQYF
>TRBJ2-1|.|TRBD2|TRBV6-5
TGTGCCAGCAGTTACTCAGAGCGGGGGGTCTACAATGAGCAGTTCTTC
CASSYSERGVYNEQFF
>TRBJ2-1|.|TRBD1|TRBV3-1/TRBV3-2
TGTGCCAGCAGCCAGGCTATCCCGGGACAGGGTGTACACAATGAGCAGTTCTTC
CASSQAIPGQGVHNEQFF
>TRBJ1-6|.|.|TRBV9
TGTGCCAGCAGCCCCCAGGGGCTGTCGAATTCACCCCTCCACTTT
CASSPQGLSNSPLHF
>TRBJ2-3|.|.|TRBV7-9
TGTGCCAGCAGCGCTACGACTGGGGCCACGCAGTATTTT
CASSATTGATQYF
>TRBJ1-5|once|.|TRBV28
TGTGCCAGCAGTCGCGGGGGTGAAAGCAATCAGCCCCAGCATTTT
CASSRGGESNQPQHF
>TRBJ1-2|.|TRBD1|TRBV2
TGTGCCAGCAAAGTACAGGGGGCTGATAACTATGGCTACACCTTC
CASKVQGADNYGYTF
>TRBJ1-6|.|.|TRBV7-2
TGTGCCAGCAGCTTGAGCGCGGATTCACCCCTCCACTTT
CASSLSADSPLHF
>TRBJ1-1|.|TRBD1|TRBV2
TGTGCCAGCAGTGAAATGGGGACAGGGACGTTTTCTGAAGCTTTCTTT
CASSEMGTGTFSEAFF
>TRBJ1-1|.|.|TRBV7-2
TGTGCCAGCAGCTTTTTCCCTGGAGGGTTCGAGACTGAAGCTTTCTTT
CASSFFPGGFETEAFF
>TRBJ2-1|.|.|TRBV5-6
TGTGCCAGCAGCTTGGAGGAGAGGGCGCAATATGAGCAGTTCTTC
CASSLEERAQYEQFF
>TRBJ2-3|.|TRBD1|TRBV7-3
TGTGCCAGCAGCTTAAGGGGGGCACAGGGGGCCACAGATACGCAGTATTTT
CASSLRGAQGATDTQYF